A single sample gave rise to the 31 T cell receptor beta chains below, sequenced in a study of CD8 T cells in ankylosing spondylitis. Study results and limitations: Characteristic, it appeared, of ankylosing spondylitis blood was a TCR beta motif of eight highly homologous variants.

Their antigens remain unidentified. Each CDR3 protein is one row after TCRdb ran MiXCR on the 5' RACE reads. Of over 700,000 distinct CDR3 sequences listed, around 20% are singletons. The specimen sequenced was blood, either unsorted or a sorted T cell fraction (not recorded which). The receptors stem from a male donor with ankylosing spondylitis.

The chain recombines TRBV29-1 with TRBJ2-1, with D tentatively TRBD1 (5 bases). The CDR3 loop spans 13 amino acids. V gave up 1 base and J gave up 9 bases, with 13 bases separating them. Germline loops: CDR1 SQVTM, CDR2 ANQGSEA. The CDR3 protein is CSVEGNYGAEQFF. The CDR3 DNA sequence: TGCAGCGTTGAAGGTAACTATGGGGCTGAGCAGTTCTTC.

The table lists this clonotype with a few counts. This sequence joins TRBV28 and TRBJ1-1, with 12 bases matching TRBD1. The CDR3 is made up of 16 amino acids. Per germline, CDR1 MDHEN and CDR2 SYDVKM. V trimming: 3 bases; J trimming: 5 bases; junction bases outside the gene matches: 7. The CDR3 DNA reads TGTGCCAGCAGTTTGTGGGGACAGGGGGCTGAGACTGAAGCTTTCTTT. The encoded protein is CASSLWGQGAETEAFF. Drawing the rest from reference TRBV28 and TRBJ1-1, the complete variable domain is DVKVTQSSRYLVKRTGEKVFLECVQDMDHENMFWYRQDPGLGLRLIYFSYDVKMKEKGDIPEGYSVSREKKERFSLILESASTNQTSMYLCASSLWGQGAETEAFFGQGTRLTVV.

This clonotype was counted only a few times. This sequence joins TRBV2 and TRBJ2-5; D might be TRBD2 (5 bases). Germline values: CDR1 SNHLY, CDR2 FYNNEI. The CDR3 sequence is 14 residues long. The V gene lost 7 bases and the J gene lost 5 bases, with 17 bases spanning the gap. CDR3 in amino acids: CASTRTGSGETQYF. The CDR3 nucleotides are TGTGCCAGCACTAGAACGGGGTCGGGGGAGACCCAGTACTTC.

The V gene is TRBV29-1, the J gene TRBJ2-1; TRBD2 aligns across 11 bases. Looked up from germline, CDR1 is SQVTM and CDR2 is ANQGSEA. V was clipped by 7 bases and J by 2 bases; unmatched bases: 19. The CDR3 is 19 residues long. The DNA of the CDR3 is TGCAGCGCCCGGGGACCAGGGGGTAAACTAGCGGGAGCCTACAATGAGCAGTTCTTC. Its protein product is CSARGPGGKLAGAYNEQFF.

This sequence joins TRBV7-9 and TRBJ2-7, with D tentatively TRBD1 (6 bases). Deletions cut 6 bases from V and 0 bases from J, with 18 bases between. This CDR3 region has 16 residues. Germline CDR1 reads SEHNR; CDR2 reads FQNEAQ (reference sequence). Here the CDR3 reads CASRNTDRLSSYEQYF. The CDR3 DNA reads TGTGCCAGCAGAAACACTGACAGGCTAAGCTCCTACGAGCAGTACTTC.

This clonotype was seen a single time. The V gene is TRBV7-8, the J gene TRBJ1-1, with D possibly TRBD1 on 5 matching bases. Germline loops: CDR1 SGHVS, CDR2 FQNEAQ. CDR3 length: 15 amino acids. V was trimmed by 5 bases and J by 5 bases, leaving 18 bases between them. CDR3 sequence: CASSTGGTGGTEAFF. CDR3 DNA sequence: TGTGCCAGCAGCACCGGAGGGACCGGCGGTACTGAAGCTTTCTTT.

This chain joins TRBV5-1 and TRBJ2-7; weak D call: TRBD2 (6 bases). Trimming shortened V by 2 bases and J by 4 bases, and 13 bases separated the two germline ends. CDR1 is SGHRS, CDR2 YFSETQ, per germline. This CDR3 comprises 14 residues. The CDR3 bases are TGCGCCAGCAGCTTCGGTAGGGAGGCTTACGAGCAGTACTTC. Encoded protein: CASSFGREAYEQYF.

The rearrangement links TRBV9 to TRBJ2-7; TRBD2 aligns across 7 bases. CDR3 length: 14 residues. CDR1 SGDLS and CDR2 YYNGEE come from the germline V gene. V trimming: 4 bases; J trimming: 0 bases; junction bases outside the gene matches: 4. The CDR3: CASSRSGNSYEQYF. Written as DNA, the CDR3 is TGTGCCAGCAGCAGAAGCGGGAACTCCTACGAGCAGTACTTC.

This clonotype was observed a few times. The chain carries TRBV7-2 and TRBJ2-3, with 7 positions matching TRBD1. V was clipped by 5 bases and J by 2 bases; unmatched bases: 10. Germline CDR1 is SGHTA and CDR2 is FQGNSA. This CDR3 contains 16 residues. CDR3 nucleotides: TGTGCCAGCAGCACCGCCCCAGGGGGATTCACAGATACGCAGTATTTT. Translating gives CASSTAPGGFTDTQYF.

This clonotype was picked up a small number of times. V is TRBV12-3 or TRBV12-4 and J is TRBJ2-1; tentatively, D is TRBD2 (6 bases). The CDR3 length is 14 residues. V lost 5 bases, J lost 4 bases, and 12 bases lay in between. Written as DNA, the CDR3 is TGTGCCAGCAGTAATAGCGGAAAATACAATGAGCAGTTCTTC. This encodes CASSNSGKYNEQFF.

At least ten counts were recorded for this clonotype. J is TRBJ2-3 and V is TRBV20-1, with TRBD2 matching over 9 bases. J lost 5 bases, V lost 4 bases, and 10 bases had no gene match. In germline, CDR1 is DFQATT, CDR2 SNEGSKA (reference sequence). This CDR3 is 15 amino acids long. Here the CDR3 DNA reads TGCAGTGCTACCCATTCTAGCGGGGCGGGAGATACGCAGTATTTT. Its protein product is CSATHSSGAGDTQYF.

This clonotype turned up a few times. This chain uses TRBV29-1 with TRBJ2-3; D is unresolved. The V gene lost 1 base and the J gene lost 0 bases, with 11 bases spanning the gap. The CDR3 is made up of 15 amino acids. CDR1 is SQVTM, CDR2 ANQGSEA, per germline. This chain's CDR3 is CSVEGLGGSTDTQYF. The CDR3 coding sequence is TGCAGCGTTGAAGGCCTTGGTGGGAGCACAGATACGCAGTATTTT.

The chain combines TRBV2 with TRBJ2-1; a weak D match, TRBD1 (6 bases). The CDR3 is made up of 17 amino acids. Trimming took off 3 bases at V and 7 bases at J, with 22 bases between the two ends. The germline V gene encodes CDR1 SNHLY and CDR2 FYNNEI. The CDR3 nucleotides read TGTGCCAGCAGTGATACACTGAGTGATACAGGGTGGAATGAGCAGTTCTTC. Its protein product is CASSDTLSDTGWNEQFF.

This clonotype showed up just a few times. The chain has TRBV20-1 and TRBJ1-1, with D uncertain. The V and J ends lost 1 base and 6 bases respectively, with 12 bases between them. CDR3 length: 13 residues. From germline, CDR1 is DFQATT and CDR2 SNEGSKA (reference sequence). The CDR3 loop reads CSARAPLGSEAFF. The DNA for the CDR3 is TGCAGTGCTAGAGCGCCCCTTGGCTCTGAAGCTTTCTTT.

The chain recombines TRBV12-3 or TRBV12-4 with TRBJ1-1; tentative D call: TRBD1 (5 bases). Trimming took off 6 bases at V and 4 bases at J, with 15 bases between the two ends. This CDR3 spans 14 amino acids. CDR3 in amino acids: CASREQVAGTEAFF. The CDR3 DNA sequence: TGTGCCAGCAGGGAACAGGTTGCGGGCACTGAAGCTTTCTTT.

This clonotype was recorded a few times. This chain uses TRBV6-2 or TRBV6-3 with TRBJ2-1, with 10 bases lining up with TRBD1. CDR1 MNHEY and CDR2 SVGEGT come from the germline V gene. The CDR3 totals 20 residues. V was clipped by 6 bases and J by 0 bases; unmatched bases: 17. The chain's CDR3 is CASRKPGQGPYLSSYNEQFF. The CDR3 DNA reads TGTGCCAGCAGAAAACCGGGACAGGGGCCGTATTTGAGCTCCTACAATGAGCAGTTCTTC.

The V gene is TRBV4-3, the J gene TRBJ2-7; maybe TRBD2 (6 bases). The V gene lost 1 base and the J gene lost 7 bases, with 14 bases spanning the gap. This CDR3 region has 14 residues. Germline CDR1 and CDR2: LGHNA and YSLEER. CDR3 protein: CASSQVGSRGEQYF. The CDR3 nucleotides read TGCGCCAGCAGCCAAGTAGGATCCCGGGGGGAGCAGTACTTC.

The gene calls are TRBV20-1 and TRBJ2-7, with 8 bases that match TRBD1. Germline V gene sequence: CDR1 DFQATT, CDR2 SNEGSKA (reference sequence). The CDR3 is 14 residues long. Trimming took 1 base from V and 0 from J; bases not matched to a gene: 2. CDR3: CSARARGPSYEQYF. For the CDR3, the DNA is TGCAGTGCTAGAGCCAGGGGGCCCTCCTACGAGCAGTACTTC.

The chain recombines TRBV5-1 with TRBJ1-4; D is perhaps TRBD1 (5 bases). Germline CDR1 is SGHRS and CDR2 is YFSETQ. This CDR3 is built from 15 residues. V was shortened by 4 bases and J by 8 bases, with 18 bases between the two germline ends. The CDR3 loop reads CASSKTQGGGEKLFF. The CDR3 nucleotides are TGCGCCAGCAGCAAGACCCAGGGTGGTGGGGAAAAACTGTTTTTT. The full variable domain, its missing parts supplied by reference TRBV5-1 and TRBJ1-4, is KAGVTQTPRYLIKTRGQQVTLSCSPISGHRSVSWYQQTPGQGLQFLFEYFSETQRNKGNFPGRFSGRQFSNSRSEMNVSTLELGDSALYLCASSKTQGGGEKLFFGSGTQLSVL.

A few counts support this clonotype. V gene TRBV7-3 combines with J gene TRBJ2-1, with TRBD2 matching over 13 bases. The trim removed 2 bases at V and 5 bases at J, leaving 9 bases unmatched. The CDR3 length is 18 residues. CDR1 SGHTA and CDR2 FQGTGA come from the germline V gene. The CDR3 is CASSLSAGGLAGNNEQFF. For the CDR3, the DNA is TGTGCCAGCAGCTTATCAGCCGGGGGACTAGCGGGGAACAATGAGCAGTTCTTC.

This CDR3 reads CASSQAPQGGNSPLHF. In DNA form, the CDR3 reads TGTGCCAGCAGCCAAGCACCCCAGGGGGGTAATTCACCCCTCCACTTT. The chain has TRBV4-2 and TRBJ1-6, with 7 nucleotides matching TRBD1. Germline CDR1 LGHNA, CDR2 YNFKEQ. The CDR3 is made up of 16 amino acids. After removal of 1 base from V and 6 bases from J, the junction contained 6 bases not matched to a gene.

The sample holds a few counts of this clonotype. The genes are TRBV6-2 or TRBV6-3 and TRBJ1-1; maybe TRBD1 (5 bases). V lost 8 bases and J 9 bases, leaving 13 bases between the germline ends. Germline loops: CDR1 MNHEY, CDR2 SVGEGT. The CDR3 has 11 amino acids. The CDR3 DNA sequence: TGTGCCAGCGGAAAGGGGTACCAAGCTTTCTTT. As protein: CASGKGYQAFF.

The V gene is TRBV5-1, the J gene TRBJ1-2; 9 bases match TRBD1. Germline assignment: CDR1 SGHRS and CDR2 YFSETQ. There are 15 residues in the CDR3. The V and J ends lost 4 bases and 3 bases, in that order; junction bases with no gene match: 7. This chain's CDR3 is CASSIWDREDYGYTF. CDR3 nucleotide sequence: TGCGCCAGCAGCATATGGGACAGGGAGGACTATGGCTACACCTTC.

J is TRBJ2-3 and V is TRBV12-3 or TRBV12-4, with TRBD1 identical over 7 bases. The CDR3 covers 19 residues. J gave up 2 bases and V 6 bases, and 20 bases lay outside the gene matches. DNA of the CDR3: TGTGCCAGCAGGAAGCGGACAGGCCTCCGCGCAGGCCCCACAGATACGCAGTATTTT. Protein sequence: CASRKRTGLRAGPTDTQYF.

J is TRBJ2-2 and V is TRBV7-6; D ambiguous. Between the trimmed V and J ends, which lost 8 bases and 6 bases, there was a span of 13 bases. The germline CDR1 and CDR2 sequences are SGHVS and FNYEAQ. The CDR3 covers 13 residues. CDR3 amino acids: CASAKRSSGELFF. In DNA, the CDR3 is TGTGCCAGCGCCAAAAGAAGCTCCGGGGAGCTGTTTTTT.

V is TRBV5-4 and J is TRBJ2-1; 7 bases align to TRBD2. The germline V gene has CDR1 SGHNT and CDR2 YYREEE (reference sequence). V shed 4 bases, J shed 8 bases, and the junction held 6 bases outside the gene matches. The CDR3 is 13 residues long. DNA for the CDR3: TGTGCCAGCAGCACCGGGACTATCTATGAGCAGTTCTTC. Its protein product is CASSTGTIYEQFF.

This clonotype was counted only a few times. The genes are TRBV7-9 and TRBJ2-7; TRBD2 is a possible D gene (6 bases). Per the germline V gene, CDR1 is SEHNR and CDR2 is FQNEAQ (reference sequence). There are 15 residues in the CDR3. V shed 0 bases and J shed 2 bases, with 11 bases lying between them. CDR3 loop: CASSLAWGVAYEQYF. In DNA, the CDR3 is TGTGCCAGCAGCTTAGCGTGGGGGGTCGCCTACGAGCAGTACTTC.

This clonotype has only a few counts. The chain is built from TRBV10-3 and TRBJ1-1; D is unresolved. V was trimmed by 4 bases and J by 11 bases, leaving 14 bases between them. The CDR3 length is 12 residues. Germline V gene data show CDR1 as ENHRY and CDR2 as SYGVKD. In nucleotides, the CDR3 is TGTGCCATCAGTGGGAAAGGTGGAGAGGCTTTCTTT. Residues: CAISGKGGEAFF.

This clonotype came up a few times. This rearrangement joins TRBV27 to TRBJ2-1; D uncertain. The CDR3 totals 14 residues. V gave up 5 bases and J gave up 8 bases, with 16 bases separating them. The germline gives CDR1 MNHEY, CDR2 SMNVEV (reference sequence). CDR3 region: CASSTYFGLDEQFF. The CDR3 region has the DNA TGTGCCAGCAGTACTTACTTCGGTTTGGATGAGCAGTTCTTC.

This chain connects TRBV7-9 to TRBJ2-2; the match to TRBD2 covers 10 bases. The J segment lost 6 bases and the V segment lost 5 bases, leaving 9 bases of the junction unmatched. The CDR3 has 16 residues. CDR1 is SEHNR and CDR2 is FQNEAQ in the germline V gene (reference sequence). The CDR3 nucleotides read TGTGCCAGCAGCCCTGCTAGCGGGAGTGTACCCGGGGAGCTGTTTTTT. This sequence encodes CASSPASGSVPGELFF.

This clonotype turned up a few times. The chain joins TRBV6-5 to TRBJ2-1; 12 bases fit TRBD2. Germline loops: CDR1 MNHEY, CDR2 SVGAGI. The CDR3 has 16 amino acids. Unmatched junction bases numbered 6, after V lost 6 bases and J lost 3 bases. CDR3: CASRLGLAGHYNEQFF. The CDR3 coding sequence is TGTGCCAGCAGACTCGGACTAGCGGGGCACTACAATGAGCAGTTCTTC.